This entry features one T cell receptor beta chain sequence. Its antigen is not identified. TCRdb itself ran the reads through MiXCR, one entry per CDR3 protein. The repertoire holds around 570,000 distinct CDR3 sequences, with about 40% as singletons. Germline V CDR1 and CDR2: SGHRS, YFSETQ. This CDR3 comprises 14 residues. V gave up 2 bases and J gave up 5 bases, with 13 bases separating them. These data originate in a study of T cell repertoires in cytomegalovirus infection. Overall study context: Signatures in public TCR beta sequences pointed to both CMV infection and matching HLA type. Findings and caveats of the study: Predominance within the ex vivo response was attributable to HLA-C-restricted CMV-specific TCR beta clonotypes.

The sequenced sample was cultured PBMCs, obtained from culture after CMV antigen stimulation. The receptor was derived from a human donor in good health (CMV status not recorded). Some clones in this sample may be carry-over from other donors' samples. This chain links TRBV5-1 with TRBJ1-1, with D perhaps matching TRBD1 (5 bases). CDR3 DNA sequence: TGCGCCAGCAGCTTAGGTTCAGGGCAGACTGAAGCTTTCTTT. It is translated as CASSLGSGQTEAFF.